Listed below are T cell receptor beta chains from one sample, sequenced in a study of shared clonotypes between healthy human individuals. The assay was immunoSEQ multiplex PCR, and TCRdb's table has in-frame clones only and misses some. Of under 750,000 clones in the sample, roughly two thirds are singletons; the top ten hold more than 1.5%. The sample taken for sequencing was memory CD4+ T cells sorted from blood. The receptors come from a woman younger than 45 in good health. Both conserved end residues are part of each CDR3. Each record gives: CDR3 DNA, CDR3 protein, J gene, clone size, V gene, CDR3 length, D gene. The D gene is left open where the match is weak. Some rows have no size entry. The others give once, few or many, or a class for an expanded clone.

TGTGCCAGCAGCCCCACCCGACAGGGGATGAATGAAAAACTGTTTTTT,CASSPTRQGMNEKLFF,TRBJ1-4,.,TRBV11-2,16,TRBD1
TGTGCCAGCACCGCCCCGGGGGAACCCCAGCATTTT,CASTAPGEPQHF,TRBJ1-5,.,TRBV27,12,.
TGTGCCAGCAGTTGGGACAGGGGGGTCAATGAAAAACTGTTTTTT,CASSWDRGVNEKLFF,TRBJ1-4,.,TRBV6-5,15,TRBD1
TGTGCCAGCAGTGAAGCCCGGGCGTATAATGAAAAACTGTTTTTT,CASSEARAYNEKLFF,TRBJ1-4,.,TRBV2,15,.
TGCGCCAGCAGTCATGGGCCCATCAGCAATCAGCCCCAGCATTTT,CASSHGPISNQPQHF,TRBJ1-5,once,TRBV4-1,15,.
TGTGCCAAGATAGACAGGGGGCTTGGTGAAAAACTGTTTTTT,CAKIDRGLGEKLFF,TRBJ1-4,.,TRBV19,14,TRBD1
TGTGCCAGCAGTGATACAGGGGGGAGCTCCTACGAGCAGTACTTC,CASSDTGGSSYEQYF,TRBJ2-7,.,TRBV6-6,15,TRBD1
TGTGCCAGTACCTCCGTGGCCAATCAGCCCCAGCATTTT,CASTSVANQPQHF,TRBJ1-5,.,TRBV19,13,.
TGTGCCTGGTCTCGAGGGGACCCAGAAACCGAGCAGTACTTC,CAWSRGDPETEQYF,TRBJ2-7,many,TRBV30,14,.
TGTGCCAGCAGTTTGAGGGTGGCGGACACTGAAGCTTTCTTT,CASSLRVADTEAFF,TRBJ1-1,.,TRBV28,14,.
TGTGCCAGCAGCTCTGGACTAGCGGGAGGGGTTTACGAGCAGTACTTC,CASSSGLAGGVYEQYF,TRBJ2-7,once,TRBV7-2,16,TRBD2
TGTGCCAGCAGCAGAGAGACAGGGGGCCTCGGGGAGCTGTTTTTT,CASSRETGGLGELFF,TRBJ2-2,.,TRBV6-1,15,TRBD1
TGTGCCAGCAGCTCTTCTCCGGGACAGTACGAGCAGTACTTC,CASSSSPGQYEQYF,TRBJ2-7,.,TRBV11-2,14,TRBD1
TGTGCCTGGACGGGCGGGAGTAACACCATATATTTT,CAWTGGSNTIYF,TRBJ1-3,few,TRBV30,12,.
TGCGCCAGCAGTCAAGGGAGGCGACTAGCGGGAGGGCGGTGGACGGAGACCCAGTACTTC,CASSQGRRLAGGRWTETQYF,TRBJ2-5,.,TRBV23-1,20,TRBD2
TGCAGCGTTGCCACTAGCGGGAACGATGAGCAGTTCTTC,CSVATSGNDEQFF,TRBJ2-1,once,TRBV29-1,13,TRBD2
TGTGCCAGTACCGTTAGCGGGAGCACCTACAATGAGCAGTTCTTC,CASTVSGSTYNEQFF,TRBJ2-1,.,TRBV19,15,TRBD2
TGTGCCTGGAGTGGACAGGGGGCAGTGAACACTGAAGCTTTCTTT,CAWSGQGAVNTEAFF,TRBJ1-1,.,TRBV30,15,TRBD1
TGTGCTAGCAGCTCCCGACAGGGATTTTATACTGAAGCTTTCTTT,CASSSRQGFYTEAFF,TRBJ1-1,.,TRBV5-6,15,TRBD1
TGTGCCAGTAGTCCGGGACTAGCGGGCAACAGGTTTAACACAGATACGCAGTATTTT,CASSPGLAGNRFNTDTQYF,TRBJ2-3,.,TRBV19,19,TRBD2
TGTGCCAGCAGCTTAGGACAGGGGAGCAATCAGCCCCAGCATTTT,CASSLGQGSNQPQHF,TRBJ1-5,few,TRBV7-9,15,TRBD1
TGTGCCAGCAGCCCCCGACTAGCGGTCCTGGAGACCCAGTACTTC,CASSPRLAVLETQYF,TRBJ2-5,.,TRBV9,15,TRBD2
TGTGCCAGCAGCGGGGGAGGTGACCTAAACAATGAGCAGTTCTTC,CASSGGGDLNNEQFF,TRBJ2-1,.,TRBV9,15,.
TGTGCCAGCAGCTTACTCGGCTACAATGAGCAGTTCTTC,CASSLLGYNEQFF,TRBJ2-1,.,TRBV7-2,13,.
TGTGCCAGCTCACCAATGGCGGACAGGGCCTTGTTCTCTGGAAACACCATATATTTT,CASSPMADRALFSGNTIYF,TRBJ1-3,.,TRBV18,19,TRBD1
TGTGCCAGCAGCTCCTTTGGGACGAGGAAGACCCAGTACTTC,CASSSFGTRKTQYF,TRBJ2-5,.,TRBV5-4,14,.
TGTGCCAGCAGTGAGCCAGGATATGGCGAGCAGTACTTC,CASSEPGYGEQYF,TRBJ2-7,.,TRBV6-1,13,.
TGTGCCACCACGAAATCGGAGGCCGGGGAGCTGTTTTTT,CATTKSEAGELFF,TRBJ2-2,.,TRBV7-9,13,.
TGTGCCAGCAGGGAACGGACTGTCGGAGGCACAGATACGCAGTATTTT,CASRERTVGGTDTQYF,TRBJ2-3,.,TRBV6-1,16,.
TGTGCCACCAGCAGAGTTGGGGAATACGATACGCAGTATTTT,CATSRVGEYDTQYF,TRBJ2-3,many,TRBV15,14,.
TGTGCCAGCAGTCGTTACAGGACCTTCTCTTATGGCTACACCTTC,CASSRYRTFSYGYTF,TRBJ1-2,.,TRBV28,15,.
TGCGCCAGCAGTGAGCGGGAGCGGACCAAAAACATTCAGTACTTC,CASSERERTKNIQYF,TRBJ2-4,.,TRBV10-1,15,.
TGTGCCAGCAGGCCGGCAGGACGGCCTGGGAACTCTGGGGCCAACGTCCTGACTTTC,CASRPAGRPGNSGANVLTF,TRBJ2-6,.,TRBV27,19,.
TGTGCCAGTAGTATTCAAGGCGGGAGGCCGGTACAAGAGACCCAGTACTTC,CASSIQGGRPVQETQYF,TRBJ2-5,.,TRBV19,17,TRBD2
TGCGCCAGCTCGGTAGGACAGTCCAAAGCACCTGGAAACACCATATATTTT,CASSVGQSKAPGNTIYF,TRBJ1-3,.,TRBV5-1,17,.
TGTGCCAGCAGCTTAGTTATCGCGGGACTAGTGAATGAGCAGTTCTTC,CASSLVIAGLVNEQFF,TRBJ2-1,.,TRBV7-9,16,TRBD2
TGTGCCAGCTGGCCCGAGCAGTACTTC,CASWPEQYF,TRBJ2-7,.,TRBV9,9,.
TGTGCCAGCATCCGGGACAGGGTACGCAATGAGCAGTTCTTC,CASIRDRVRNEQFF,TRBJ2-1,.,TRBV28,14,TRBD1
TGCGCCAGCAGCCAAGTGGGACGGACCATGAACACTGAAGCTTTCTTT,CASSQVGRTMNTEAFF,TRBJ1-1,.,TRBV4-1,16,.
TGTGCCAGAGGACAGGGTATGAACACTGAAGCTTTCTTT,CARGQGMNTEAFF,TRBJ1-1,.,TRBV2,13,TRBD1
TGTGCCAGCAGTTACTCGACAGGGGTCACCGGGGAGCTGTTTTTT,CASSYSTGVTGELFF,TRBJ2-2,.,TRBV6-5,15,TRBD1
TGTGCCAGCAGCCAACGGGACTACTCGGACGAGCAGTACTTC,CASSQRDYSDEQYF,TRBJ2-7,.,TRBV21-1,14,.
TGTGCCAGTAGTTTTAGGTCCAACCTAGCCAAACACAATGAGCAGTTCTTC,CASSFRSNLAKHNEQFF,TRBJ2-1,.,TRBV19,17,.
TGTGCCAGCAGTGAACGGACTAGCGGGAGAGCTGGCATAAAGACCCAGTACTTC,CASSERTSGRAGIKTQYF,TRBJ2-5,few,TRBV25-1,18,TRBD2
TGTGCCAGCACCGCGACCCCGGGGGCGATCACCGGGGAGCTGTTTTTT,CASTATPGAITGELFF,TRBJ2-2,.,TRBV7-2,16,.
TGTGCCAGCAGTGAATCCTCCCGGGACGGTAGCAATCAGCCCCAGCATTTT,CASSESSRDGSNQPQHF,TRBJ1-5,.,TRBV25-1,17,.
TGTGCCAGTCAGGGTCCGATGAGCACAGATACGCAGTATTTT,CASQGPMSTDTQYF,TRBJ2-3,.,TRBV2,14,.
TGTGCCATCAGTGAGACGGACGGACTCAATCAGCCCCAGCATTTT,CAISETDGLNQPQHF,TRBJ1-5,.,TRBV10-3,15,.
TGTGCCAGCAGCTTAGGAAACCTCCCCGGAGAGACCCAGTACTTC,CASSLGNLPGETQYF,TRBJ2-5,.,TRBV7-2,15,.
TGTGCCAGCAGCTTGGTAGGCCTCCAAGAGACCCAGTACTTC,CASSLVGLQETQYF,TRBJ2-5,.,TRBV11-1,14,.
TGTGCCAGCAGCTTGGCGGGTCAGGGGGCCAACGTCCTGACTTTC,CASSLAGQGANVLTF,TRBJ2-6,.,TRBV5-8,15,.
TGTGCCAGCAGTTCCATGTATCAGCCCCAGCATTTT,CASSSMYQPQHF,TRBJ1-5,.,TRBV28,12,.
TGCGCCAGACAGGGGCGGCGGTACGAGCAGTACTTC,CARQGRRYEQYF,TRBJ2-7,.,TRBV10-1,12,TRBD1
TGTGCCAGCAGCCAAGCGAACACAGGGCCCAATGAGCAGTTCTTC,CASSQANTGPNEQFF,TRBJ2-1,.,TRBV4-2,15,.
TGTGCCAGTAGTATTGAGGGACAGGGTTTGATCGGTTATCAGCCCCAGCATTTT,CASSIEGQGLIGYQPQHF,TRBJ1-5,.,TRBV19,18,TRBD1